Following are 9 T cell receptor beta chains from one sample sequenced in a study of blood T cell repertoires in COVID-19. Method: immunoSEQ multiplex PCR; TCRdb's copy keeps in-frame clones and lacks some. The repertoire includes approximately 350,000 clones, around nine tenths of them detected once, and less than 9% sits in the top ten. The specimen was peripheral blood. All receptors derive from a woman aged 55-69 years with COVID-19, enrolled during active disease.

The chain combines TRBV5-4 with TRBJ2-5; D is perhaps TRBD2 (6 bases). V was pared by 5 bases and J by 5 bases, with 22 bases between. The CDR3 is 16 residues long. Germline values: CDR1 SGHNT, CDR2 YYREEE (reference sequence). The CDR3 DNA is TGTGCCAGCAGTCTCTTATATCAGGGCCGGGGGGAGACCCAGTACTTC. It encodes CASSLLYQGRGETQYF.

V gene TRBV2 combines with J gene TRBJ1-6; tentatively, D is TRBD1 (6 bases). The germline V gene encodes CDR1 SNHLY and CDR2 FYNNEI. The V end was cut by 2 bases, the J end by 7 bases, with 12 bases between. The CDR3 runs 15 residues. The CDR3 spells CASSEQDSGNSPLHF. The DNA for the CDR3 is TGTGCCAGCAGTGAACAGGACAGTGGGAATTCACCCCTCCACTTT.

The V call is TRBV4-2, the J call TRBJ2-3; TRBD2 aligns across 9 bases. Trimming at V came to 1 base and at J to 4 bases, leaving 12 bases not matched to a gene. CDR3 length: 18 amino acids. Germline V gene sequence: CDR1 LGHNA, CDR2 YNFKEQ. The CDR3 loop is CASSQGVAGASAADTQYF. The CDR3 nucleotides read TGTGCCAGCAGCCAAGGGGTAGCGGGGGCTTCCGCCGCAGATACGCAGTATTTT.

The chain uses TRBV4-1 and TRBJ1-4; D possibly corresponds to TRBD1 (5 bases). V lost 0 bases, J lost 4 bases, and 9 bases lay in between. From germline, CDR1 is MGHRA and CDR2 YSYEKL. The CDR3 sequence is 15 residues long. The CDR3 here is CASSQEPGLNEKLFF. As DNA, the CDR3 is TGCGCCAGCAGCCAAGAACCAGGGCTTAATGAAAAACTGTTTTTT.

This clone was seen a handful of times. The chain uses TRBV2 and TRBJ1-2; 7 positions agree with TRBD1. Germline trimming cut 7 bases from V and 7 bases from J; bases unmatched to any gene: 12. CDR3 length: 14 amino acids. CDR1 is SNHLY and CDR2 is FYNNEI in the germline V gene. CDR3 loop: CASTQRRGLSGYTF. CDR3 sequence (DNA): TGTGCCAGCACCCAAAGGAGGGGGCTTAGTGGCTACACCTTC.

The CDR3: CASRSTSGGNTEAFF. The DNA of the CDR3 is TGTGCCAGCAGATCGACGTCCGGGGGGAACACTGAAGCTTTCTTT. This rearrangement joins TRBV6-5 to TRBJ1-1, with D tentatively TRBD1 (5 bases). Trimming left V 6 bases short and J 1 base short, with 15 bases between. The CDR3 extends over 15 amino acids. Germline loops: CDR1 MNHEY, CDR2 SVGAGI.

The chain carries TRBV2 and TRBJ1-2, with TRBD1 matching 8 bases. This CDR3 contains 16 residues. From germline, CDR1 is SNHLY and CDR2 FYNNEI. The trim removed 4 bases at V and 7 bases at J, leaving 14 bases unmatched. Here the CDR3 reads CASSGGFAGGGSGYTF. CDR3 DNA: TGTGCCAGCAGTGGGGGTTTTGCAGGGGGCGGCTCTGGCTACACCTTC. The full variable domain, completed using reference TRBV2 and TRBJ1-2, is EPEVTQTPSHQVTQMGQEVILRCVPISNHLYFYWYRQILGQKVEFLVSFYNNEISEKSEIFDDQFSVERPDGSNFTLKIRSTKLEDSAMYFCASSGGFAGGGSGYTFGSGTRLTVV.

The chain carries TRBV5-5 and TRBJ2-7; D possibly corresponds to TRBD2 (5 bases). Germline lookup yields CDR1 SGHKS and CDR2 YYEKEE (reference sequence). Deletions cut 4 bases from V and 9 bases from J, with 14 bases between. The CDR3 contains 12 residues. The CDR3 DNA reads TGTGCCAGCAGCCCCGCGGGTGTCTGGCAGTACTTC. Translating it yields CASSPAGVWQYF.

This chain links TRBV5-4 with TRBJ2-7, with 9 bases aligning to TRBD2. Germline V gives CDR1 SGHNT, CDR2 YYREEE (reference sequence). This CDR3 is built from 14 residues. V gave up 0 bases and J gave up 6 bases; unmatched junction bases: 4. This CDR3 reads CASSLGLAAFEQYF. The CDR3 region has the DNA TGTGCCAGCAGCTTGGGACTAGCGGCCTTCGAGCAGTACTTC.